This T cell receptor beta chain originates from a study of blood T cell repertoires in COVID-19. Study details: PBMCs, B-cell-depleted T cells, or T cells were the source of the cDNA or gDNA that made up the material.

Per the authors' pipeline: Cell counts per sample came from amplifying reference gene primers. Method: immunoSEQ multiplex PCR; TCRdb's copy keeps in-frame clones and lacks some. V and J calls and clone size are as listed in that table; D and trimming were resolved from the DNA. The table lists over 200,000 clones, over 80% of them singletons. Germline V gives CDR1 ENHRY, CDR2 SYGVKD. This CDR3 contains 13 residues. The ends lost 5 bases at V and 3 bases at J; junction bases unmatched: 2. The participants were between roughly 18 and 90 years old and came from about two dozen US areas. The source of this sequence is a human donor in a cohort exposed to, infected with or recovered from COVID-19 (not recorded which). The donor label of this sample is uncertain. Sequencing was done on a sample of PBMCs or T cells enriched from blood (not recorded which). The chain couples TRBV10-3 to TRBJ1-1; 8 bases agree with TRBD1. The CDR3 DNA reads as TGTGCCATCAGTTTGGACAGGGACACTGAAGCTTTCTTT. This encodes CAISLDRDTEAFF.